Listed here are 9 T cell receptor beta chains from one sample, sequenced in a study of blood T cell repertoires in COVID-19. Sequencing used immunoSEQ multiplex PCR; TCRdb keeps in-frame clones, though not all of them. The sample has some 120,000 clones, 77% seen once. Sample: peripheral blood. The receptors were gathered from a man older than 75 with acute or convalescent COVID-19.

V gene TRBV15 combines with J gene TRBJ1-1, with 7 bases fitting TRBD1. Germline trimming cut 3 bases from V and 6 bases from J; bases unmatched to any gene: 7. The germline V gene encodes CDR1 LNHNV and CDR2 YYDKDF (reference sequence). CDR3 length: 14 amino acids. The CDR3 sequence is CATSSRQGVAEAFF. CDR3 DNA: TGTGCCACCAGCAGCCGACAGGGTGTCGCTGAAGCTTTCTTT.

The count of this clone is one. The rearrangement links TRBV6-2 or TRBV6-3 to TRBJ2-7; TRBD1 aligns across 7 bases. There are 18 residues in the CDR3. Per the germline V gene, CDR1 is MNHEY and CDR2 is SVGEGT. The junction had 15 bases not matched to a gene; V was cut back by 2 bases and J by 2 bases. The CDR3 DNA follows: TGTGCCAGCAGTTACCCTACCACAACCACAGGGGTCACCTACGAGCAGTACTTC. This translates into CASSYPTTTTGVTYEQYF.

This rearrangement joins TRBV28 to TRBJ1-1, with TRBD1 matching over 7 bases. The CDR3 loop spans 18 amino acids. Germline assignment: CDR1 MDHEN and CDR2 SYDVKM. V trimming: 5 bases; J trimming: 1 base; junction bases outside the gene matches: 16. This CDR3 is CASSQTGARRGRNTEAFF. The CDR3 DNA follows: TGTGCCAGCAGTCAAACAGGGGCACGGAGGGGTAGGAACACTGAAGCTTTCTTT.

V is TRBV2 and J is TRBJ2-3; D is uncertain. Germline-derived CDR1 and CDR2 are SNHLY and FYNNEI. V gave up 6 bases and J gave up 4 bases, with 8 bases separating them. This CDR3 has 12 amino acids. This CDR3 is CASSGLSDTQYF. The CDR3 nucleotides read TGTGCCAGCAGCGGTTTGTCAGATACGCAGTATTTT.

Only a few counts were recorded for this clone. The genes are TRBV11-2 and TRBJ2-1, with TRBD2 matching 10 bases. Germline V gene lookup returns CDR1 SGHAT and CDR2 FQNNGV. Trimming removed 5 bases from V and 4 bases from J; junction bases left unmatched: 11. The CDR3 has 17 amino acids. The CDR3: CASSIRLAGGLYNEQFF. The CDR3, as DNA: TGTGCCAGCAGCATCAGACTAGCGGGCGGATTATACAATGAGCAGTTCTTC.

This chain uses TRBV18 with TRBJ1-1; D call uncertain. This CDR3 spans 14 amino acids. The V gene lost 3 bases and the J gene lost 1 base, with 9 bases spanning the gap. Per germline, CDR1 KGHSH and CDR2 LQKENI. The CDR3 nucleotides are TGTGCCAGCTCACCCCCAAACGGGAACACTGAAGCTTTCTTT. The encoded protein is CASSPPNGNTEAFF.

The V and J genes are TRBV2 and TRBJ1-6; 11 bases map to TRBD1. Germline trimming cut 6 bases from V and 6 bases from J; bases unmatched to any gene: 10. The CDR3 is 17 amino acids. The germline V gene has CDR1 SNHLY and CDR2 FYNNEI. CDR3 coding DNA: TGTGCCAGCAGGGCCGGGACAGGGGGAAACCTTAATTCACCCCTCCACTTT. This gives the protein CASRAGTGGNLNSPLHF.

The gene calls are TRBV7-2 and TRBJ1-2, with TRBD1 matching over 9 bases. V gave up 5 bases and J gave up 3 bases; unmatched junction bases: 7. The CDR3 length is 15 residues. Germline V gene lookup returns CDR1 SGHTA and CDR2 FQGNSA. The CDR3 nucleotides read TGTGCCAGCAGCCCGGACAGGGGTTTTTACTATGGCTACACCTTC. Amino acids: CASSPDRGFYYGYTF.

V usage is TRBV5-4 and J usage is TRBJ2-3, with 7 bases fitting TRBD1. Germline-derived CDR1 and CDR2 are SGHNT and YYREEE (reference sequence). V gave up 5 bases and J gave up 4 bases; unmatched junction bases: 4. This CDR3 is 13 amino acids long. The CDR3 protein is CASRLGGSDTQYF. The CDR3 nucleotides read TGTGCCAGCAGGTTAGGGGGCTCAGATACGCAGTATTTT.